This T cell receptor (beta chain) appears in the sequencing data of a study of control samples from healthy donors and cancer patients (TCRdb year 2020). As to this clone: Which antigen it targets is not known. No much larger clone is present one base from it, and per-base qualities are unavailable.

To prepare the library, the immunoSEQ multiplex PCR assay was applied. Drawn from immuneACCESS, this table holds only the in-frame rearrangements with V and J called that TCRdb kept. Clones are partly lost; checked studies trace under half to an unresolved V gene and leave the rest unexplained. The sample data list 70,000 or so clones, and 85% to 95% of these were observed just once. Of the sample, 6.2% falls within the top ten clones. This sequence was found in a woman in her thirties or forties in good health. The sample was blood.

The nucleotide sequence reads as follows: TGTGCCAGCAGCGTAGATGGCAGGGGGAGGGATGGCTACACCTTC. This yields the protein CASSVDGRGRDGYTF. This chain joins TRBV9 to TRBJ1-2; 7 central nucleotides agree with TRBD1. The germline V gene yields SGDLS for CDR1 and YYNGEE for CDR2. The CDR3 holds 15 amino acids from the cysteine to the phenylalanine. Only the CDR3 DNA stays, 45 bases, in frame from base 1. Unmatched junction bases come to 8, with V trimmed by 0 bases and J by 6 bases.